The 31 T cell receptor beta chains reported below all come from one sample, sequenced in a study of vaccination and CD4 T cells after COVID-19. Their antigens are not known. The assay that was used to sequence DNA from cultured CD4+ T cells was the Oncomine TCR Beta short-read assay. TCRdb recomputed calls from the PCR reads with MiXCR, one row per CDR3 protein. The repertoire holds about 17,000 distinct CDR3 sequences, 43% seen once, with approximately 6% in the top ten. Regarding treatment: approximately 11-day PBMC culture with coronavirus spike peptide pools or control peptides (ViraFEST assay). Sequences were derived from CD4+ T cells from blood, cultured in vitro, sampled before SARS-CoV-2 vaccination. These receptors originate from a human donor who had recovered from COVID-19.

V gene TRBV28 combines with J gene TRBJ1-1; 9 bases map to TRBD1. J was trimmed by 0 bases and V by 3 bases; bases with no gene match: 5. The germline V gene has CDR1 MDHEN and CDR2 SYDVKM. There are 16 residues in the CDR3. The CDR3 spells CASSFGTGSMNTEAFF. CDR3 bases: TGTGCCAGCAGTTTTGGGACAGGGTCCATGAACACTGAAGCTTTCTTT.

Remarks on this clonotype: The missing conserved phenylalanine or tryptophan at the end of this CDR3 makes a read error likely. The chain combines TRBV7-3 with TRBJ2-5; weak D call: TRBD2 (5 bases). The CDR3 covers 16 residues. V shed 1 base and J shed 1 base, with 13 bases lying between them. Germline CDR1 and CDR2: SGHTA and FQGTGA. The CDR3 DNA reads as TGTGCCAGCAGCTTAAGAGGCCCCGGGATCCAAGAGACCCAGTACTTA. Amino acid sequence: CASSLRGPGIQETQYL.

CDR3 in DNA: TGCAGTGGGGGACGCGGGTTGACAAATGAAAAACTGTTTTTT. Translated: CSGGRGLTNEKLFF. The chain has TRBV20-1 and TRBJ1-4; D possibly corresponds to TRBD1 (5 bases). Germline loops: CDR1 DFQATT, CDR2 SNEGSKA (reference sequence). The CDR3 loop spans 14 amino acids. Trimming took off 7 bases at V and 5 bases at J, with 17 bases between the two ends.

The gene calls are TRBV27 and TRBJ2-1; 7 bases match TRBD1. The CDR3 runs 14 residues. Unmatched junction bases numbered 9, after V lost 7 bases and J lost 6 bases. Germline CDR1 reads MNHEY; CDR2 reads SMNVEV (reference sequence). The CDR3 DNA is TGTGCCAGCACTATACAGACAGGGACCAATGAGCAGTTCTTC. Translation: CASTIQTGTNEQFF.

This clonotype has only one observation. The V and J genes are TRBV12-3 or TRBV12-4 and TRBJ2-3, with D unresolved. V dropped 5 bases and J dropped 2 bases, with 5 bases sitting between them. The CDR3 runs to 12 residues. The CDR3 here is CASSPNTDTQYF. In DNA form, the CDR3 reads TGTGCCAGCAGTCCGAACACAGATACGCAGTATTTT.

V is TRBV6-1 and J is TRBJ1-2; D perhaps matches TRBD1 (5 bases). The CDR3 loop spans 14 amino acids. V was trimmed by 7 bases and J by 6 bases, leaving 18 bases between them. The germline V gene encodes CDR1 MNHNS and CDR2 SASEGT. This chain's CDR3 is CASTEAGTLHGYTF. DNA of the CDR3: TGTGCCAGCACCGAAGCTGGGACTCTCCATGGCTACACCTTC.

The rearrangement links TRBV16 to TRBJ1-1, with 7 bases that match TRBD1. The germline V gene encodes CDR1 KGHSY and CDR2 FQNENV. V shed 5 bases, J shed 5 bases, and the junction held 11 bases outside the gene matches. The CDR3 has 15 residues. The CDR3 DNA reads as TGTGCCAGCAGCTCCTATGTGGGACAGCTAACTGAAGCTTTCTTT. This gives the protein CASSSYVGQLTEAFF.

This clonotype was seen more than once but under ten times. This chain uses TRBV12-3 or TRBV12-4 with TRBJ1-2, with D unclear. The CDR3 extends over 12 amino acids. Trimming left V 1 base short and J 8 bases short, with 8 bases between. CDR3 sequence: CASSLVGYGYTF. The CDR3 DNA follows: TGTGCCAGCAGTTTAGTTGGGTACGGCTACACCTTC.

The table lists this clonotype with a few counts. The genes are TRBV20-1 and TRBJ1-5; 9 nucleotides agree with TRBD1. The V segment lost 5 bases and the J segment 7 bases; nucleotides outside the gene matches: 9. The CDR3 contains 14 residues. Per germline, CDR1 DFQATT and CDR2 SNEGSKA (reference sequence). As DNA, the CDR3 is TGCAGTGCTGGGGGGACAGGGTTTGAACAGCCCCAGCATTTT. Translation: CSAGGTGFEQPQHF.

This clonotype was counted once. The chain links TRBV5-4 to TRBJ1-1, with D possibly matching TRBD1 (5 bases). Trimming removed 0 bases from V and 3 bases from J, with 6 bases in between. Germline CDR1 is SGHNT and CDR2 is YYREEE (reference sequence). The CDR3 covers 13 residues. The DNA of the CDR3 is TGTGCCAGCAGCTTGGCAGGGCACACTGAAGCTTTCTTT. Its translation is CASSLAGHTEAFF.

J is TRBJ2-7 and V is TRBV29-1, with no clear D. The CDR3 totals 12 residues. CDR1 SQVTM and CDR2 ANQGSEA come from the germline V gene. V shed 4 bases and J shed 7 bases, with 14 bases lying between them. The CDR3 sequence: CSVGLGLGEQYF. Here the CDR3 DNA reads TGCAGCGTTGGGCTGGGCCTAGGAGAGCAGTACTTC.

The chain recombines TRBV11-3 with TRBJ2-4; D gene uncertain. CDR1 is SGHNT, CDR2 YENEEA, per germline. This CDR3 is 13 amino acids long. V shed 3 bases and J shed 8 bases, with 11 bases lying between them. The CDR3 DNA sequence: TGTGCCAGCAGCTTGGGCCGGTTCGACATTCAGTACTTC. Encoded protein: CASSLGRFDIQYF.

There are a few counts of this clonotype. This chain's CDR3 is CASSFGTAYGYTF. The CDR3 DNA is TGTGCCAGTAGTTTTGGGACTGCCTATGGCTACACCTTC. The rearrangement links TRBV19 to TRBJ1-2; D may be TRBD1 (5 bases). Germline lookup yields CDR1 LNHDA and CDR2 SQIVND (reference sequence). Trimming shortened V by 5 bases and J by 4 bases, and 11 bases separated the two germline ends. The CDR3 runs to 13 residues.

The rearrangement joins TRBV19 to TRBJ1-5, with TRBD1 as a possible D gene (6 bases). V lost 2 bases, J lost 1 base, and 12 bases lay in between. The CDR3 sequence is 16 residues long. Germline V gene data show CDR1 as LNHDA and CDR2 as SQIVND (reference sequence). CDR3 loop: CASSITGGGSNQPQHF. As DNA, the CDR3 is TGTGCCAGTAGTATAACGGGGGGCGGGAGCAATCAGCCCCAGCATTTT.

The sample holds one count of this clonotype. This chain links TRBV11-3 with TRBJ2-2; D may match TRBD1 or TRBD2 (5 bases each). Trimming removed 5 bases at V and 1 base at J, with 20 bases between. Germline CDR1 reads SGHNT; CDR2 reads YENEEA. The CDR3 has 18 amino acids. The CDR3 DNA reads as TGTGCCAGCAGCGCCCACCGACGGGGCACCCAGAACACCGGGGAGCTGTTTTTT. It is translated as CASSAHRRGTQNTGELFF. The full variable domain, rest sourced from reference TRBV11-3 and TRBJ2-2, is EAGVVQSPRYKIIEKKQPVAFWCNPISGHNTLYWYLQNLGQGPELLIRYENEEAVDDSQLPKDRFSAERLKGVDSTLKIQPAELGDSAVYLCASSAHRRGTQNTGELFFGEGSRLTVL.

This clonotype was found a few times. The genes are TRBV15 and TRBJ2-7, with D maybe TRBD2 (5 bases). Germline V gene lookup returns CDR1 LNHNV and CDR2 YYDKDF (reference sequence). The length of the CDR3 is 13 residues. V was clipped by 5 bases and J by 7 bases, with 15 bases between them. The CDR3 sequence is CATSAKRALEQYF. The CDR3 coding sequence is TGTGCCACCAGCGCCAAGAGGGCTCTAGAGCAGTACTTC.

The gene calls are TRBV29-1 and TRBJ2-1; perhaps TRBD2 as D (5 bases). The CDR3 is made up of 11 amino acids. V was pared by 4 bases and J by 14 bases, with 15 bases between. The V gene's germline CDR1 is SQVTM and CDR2 ANQGSEA. The CDR3 DNA follows: TGCAGCGTTGCTTGGGCCTCCGGGGAGTTCTTC. This encodes CSVAWASGEFF.

This clonotype was counted a single time. This chain connects TRBV19 to TRBJ2-7; D is undetermined. CDR3 length equals 14 residues. V was shortened by 2 bases and J by 2 bases, with 10 bases between the two germline ends. The germline CDR1 and CDR2 sequences are LNHDA and SQIVND (reference sequence). CDR3 region: CASSIRQETYEQYF. The CDR3 bases are TGTGCCAGTAGTATAAGGCAGGAGACCTACGAGCAGTACTTC.

J is TRBJ1-1 and V is TRBV6-1, with TRBD1 identical over 7 bases. From germline, CDR1 is MNHNS and CDR2 SASEGT. Trimming cost V 7 bases and J 14 bases; bases outside gene matches: 16. The CDR3 runs to 13 residues. In DNA, the CDR3 is TGTGCCAGCACCCACAGCCGGGACAGACTGGGGTTCTTT. Protein product: CASTHSRDRLGFF.

This clonotype has only a few counts. CDR3 in amino acids: CASSISRTGGTEAFF. The CDR3 DNA reads as TGTGCCAGTAGTATAAGTCGAACAGGGGGCACTGAAGCTTTCTTT. The rearrangement uses TRBV19 and TRBJ1-1, with 8 bases identical to TRBD1. The V segment lost 2 bases and the J segment 4 bases; nucleotides outside the gene matches: 6. Germline assignment: CDR1 LNHDA and CDR2 SQIVND (reference sequence). This CDR3 spans 15 amino acids.

The chain has TRBV5-1 and TRBJ2-5, with D unresolved. Germline V gene sequence: CDR1 SGHRS, CDR2 YFSETQ. This CDR3 is built from 13 residues. V lost 5 bases and J lost 1, with 9 bases in between. The CDR3 coding sequence is TGCGCCAGCAGATCGGAACTCCAAGAGACCCAGTACTTC. It yields the protein CASRSELQETQYF. The full variable domain, rest sourced from reference TRBV5-1 and TRBJ2-5, is KAGVTQTPRYLIKTRGQQVTLSCSPISGHRSVSWYQQTPGQGLQFLFEYFSETQRNKGNFPGRFSGRQFSNSRSEMNVSTLELGDSALYLCASRSELQETQYFGPGTRLLVL.

This clonotype was seen a handful of times. The chain has TRBV20-1 and TRBJ2-7; 12 bases match TRBD2. With V trimmed by 0 bases and J by 2 bases, 5 bases remained unmatched. Germline CDR1 and CDR2: DFQATT and SNEGSKA (reference sequence). CDR3 size: 16 residues. CDR3 nucleotides: TGCAGTGCTAGAGACCCTAGCGGGAGGGCCCCCTACGAGCAGTACTTC. The encoded protein is CSARDPSGRAPYEQYF.

There are a few counts of this clonotype. V gene TRBV6-2 or TRBV6-3 combines with J gene TRBJ1-2; possibly TRBD1 for D (6 bases). Between the trimmed V and J ends, which lost 5 bases and 5 bases, there was a span of 9 bases. From germline, CDR1 is MNHEY and CDR2 SVGEGT. The CDR3 length is 12 residues. CDR3 region: CASSAGAYGYTF. For the CDR3, the DNA is TGTGCCAGCAGTGCAGGGGCGTATGGCTACACCTTC.

The genes are TRBV7-9 and TRBJ1-2; 9 bases map to TRBD1. Germline V gene data show CDR1 as SEHNR and CDR2 as FQNEAQ (reference sequence). CDR3 size: 13 residues. V lost 5 bases to trimming and J lost 6 bases; unmatched junction nucleotides: 4. The CDR3 spells CASSPRTGDGYTF. In DNA form, the CDR3 reads TGTGCCAGCAGCCCCCGGACAGGGGATGGCTACACCTTC.

CDR3 region: CASSVGDRLNQPQHF. The CDR3 DNA is TGTGCCAGCAGCGTAGGAGACAGGCTCAATCAGCCCCAGCATTTT. This chain uses TRBV9 with TRBJ1-5; tentatively, D is TRBD1 (6 bases). The CDR3 is 15 residues long. Trimming removed 0 bases at V and 3 bases at J, with 10 bases between. Germline CDR1 and CDR2: SGDLS and YYNGEE. The whole variable domain, remainder taken from reference TRBV9 and TRBJ1-5, is DSGVTQTPKHLITATGQRVTLRCSPRSGDLSVYWYQQSLDQGLQFLIQYYNGEERAKGNILERFSAQQFPDLHSELNLSSLELGDSALYFCASSVGDRLNQPQHFGDGTRLSIL.

The V call is TRBV7-2, the J call TRBJ1-2; TRBD1 aligns across 8 bases. The CDR3 is 15 residues long. J lost 7 bases, V lost 0 bases, and 7 bases had no gene match. From germline, CDR1 is SGHTA and CDR2 FQGNSA. The CDR3 is CASSLAAGGVGGYTF. CDR3 DNA sequence: TGTGCCAGCAGCTTAGCCGCAGGGGGCGTGGGTGGCTACACCTTC.

This clonotype appeared a few times. The chain has TRBV20-1 and TRBJ1-1, with D maybe TRBD1 (5 bases). The CDR3 length is 15 residues. V lost 6 bases and J lost 2, with 19 bases in between. Germline assignment: CDR1 DFQATT and CDR2 SNEGSKA (reference sequence). For the CDR3, the DNA is TGCAGTGCCCTCGGGGGGGGAACGTCAAACACTGAAGCTTTCTTT. This translates into CSALGGGTSNTEAFF.

A few counts support this clonotype. The chain is built from TRBV6-5 and TRBJ2-7; perhaps TRBD2 as D (5 bases). Germline lookup yields CDR1 MNHEY and CDR2 SVGAGI. Trimming pared 0 bases from V and 0 bases from J, leaving 6 bases between. CDR3 length: 14 amino acids. CDR3 region: CASSYSGSSYEQYF. The CDR3 bases are TGTGCCAGCAGTTACTCGGGGAGCTCCTACGAGCAGTACTTC.

The genes are TRBV30 and TRBJ1-1; D is ambiguous. The germline V gene has CDR1 GTSNPN and CDR2 SVGIG (reference sequence). V was trimmed by 5 bases and J by 0 bases, leaving 4 bases between them. The CDR3 is made up of 11 amino acids. The CDR3 loop is CAWVMNTEAFF. The CDR3 nucleotides read TGTGCCTGGGTGATGAACACTGAAGCTTTCTTT.

This clonotype showed up just a few times. The CDR3 spells CASSTESWTEAFF. CDR3 bases: TGTGCCAGCAGTACTGAGAGTTGGACTGAAGCTTTCTTT. The chain has TRBV6-1 and TRBJ1-1; D call uncertain. CDR1 and CDR2 from the germline V gene are MNHNS and SASEGT. The CDR3 runs to 13 residues. V dropped 5 bases and J dropped 5 bases, with 12 bases sitting between them.

This clonotype has more than one count but fewer than ten. The chain carries TRBV20-1 and TRBJ2-1, with TRBD2 matching over 9 bases. This CDR3 contains 17 residues. V lost 1 base to trimming and J lost 0 bases; unmatched junction nucleotides: 7. Per the germline V gene, CDR1 is DFQATT and CDR2 is SNEGSKA (reference sequence). CDR3 region: CSARGDSGGRSYNEQFF. The CDR3 nucleotides are TGCAGTGCTAGAGGGGATAGCGGGGGTCGCTCCTACAATGAGCAGTTCTTC.